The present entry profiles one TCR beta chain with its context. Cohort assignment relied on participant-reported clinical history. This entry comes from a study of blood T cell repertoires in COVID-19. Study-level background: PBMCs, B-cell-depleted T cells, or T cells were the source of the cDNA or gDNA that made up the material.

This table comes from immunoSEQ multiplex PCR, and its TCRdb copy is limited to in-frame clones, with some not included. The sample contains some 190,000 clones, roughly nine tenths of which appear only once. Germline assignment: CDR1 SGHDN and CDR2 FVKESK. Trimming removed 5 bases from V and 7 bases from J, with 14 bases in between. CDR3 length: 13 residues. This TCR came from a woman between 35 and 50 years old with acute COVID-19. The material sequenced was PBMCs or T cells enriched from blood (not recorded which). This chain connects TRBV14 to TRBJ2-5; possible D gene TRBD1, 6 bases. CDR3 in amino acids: CASSETGPGTQYF. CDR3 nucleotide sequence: TGTGCCAGCAGCGAGACAGGACCCGGGACCCAGTACTTC.